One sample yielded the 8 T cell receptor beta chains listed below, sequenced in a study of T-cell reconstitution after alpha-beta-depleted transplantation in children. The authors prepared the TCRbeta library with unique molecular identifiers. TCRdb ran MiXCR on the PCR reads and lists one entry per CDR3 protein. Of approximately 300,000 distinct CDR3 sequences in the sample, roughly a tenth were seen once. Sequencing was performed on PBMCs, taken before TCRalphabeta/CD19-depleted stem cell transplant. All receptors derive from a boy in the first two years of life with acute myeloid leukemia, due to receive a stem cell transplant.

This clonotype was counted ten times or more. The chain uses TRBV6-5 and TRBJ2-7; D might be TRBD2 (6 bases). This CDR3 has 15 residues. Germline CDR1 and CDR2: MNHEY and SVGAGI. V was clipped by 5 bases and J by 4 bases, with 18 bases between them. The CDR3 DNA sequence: TGTGCCAGCAGTCCCTATAGTAGGGAGGAGTACGAGCAGTACTTC. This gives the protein CASSPYSREEYEQYF.

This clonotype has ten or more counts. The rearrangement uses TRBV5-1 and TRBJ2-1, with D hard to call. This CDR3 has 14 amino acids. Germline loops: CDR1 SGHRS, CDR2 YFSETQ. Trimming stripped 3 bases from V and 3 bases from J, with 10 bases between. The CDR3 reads CASSSARSYNEQFF. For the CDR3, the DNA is TGCGCCAGCAGCTCGGCTAGGAGCTACAATGAGCAGTTCTTC.

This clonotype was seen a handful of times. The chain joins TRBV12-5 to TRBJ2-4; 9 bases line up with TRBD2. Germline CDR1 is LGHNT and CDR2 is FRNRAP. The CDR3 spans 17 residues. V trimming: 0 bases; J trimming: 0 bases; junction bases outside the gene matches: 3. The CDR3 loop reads CASGLVLTSGAKNIQYF. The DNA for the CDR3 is TGTGCTAGTGGTTTGGTCTTGACTAGCGGAGCCAAAAACATTCAGTACTTC.

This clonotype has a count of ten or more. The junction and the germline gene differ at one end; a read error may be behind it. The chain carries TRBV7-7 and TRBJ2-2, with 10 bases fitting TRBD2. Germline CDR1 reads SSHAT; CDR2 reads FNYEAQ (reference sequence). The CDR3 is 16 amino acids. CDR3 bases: TGTGCTAGCAGCGAAGGACTAGCGGTGAACACCGGGGAGCTGTTTTTT. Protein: CASSEGLAVNTGELFF.

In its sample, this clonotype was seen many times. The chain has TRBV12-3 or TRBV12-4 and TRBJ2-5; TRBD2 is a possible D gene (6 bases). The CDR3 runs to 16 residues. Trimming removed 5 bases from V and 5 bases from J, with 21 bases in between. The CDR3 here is CASSPPGLPRVETQYF. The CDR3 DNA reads TGTGCCAGCAGTCCTCCGGGACTGCCAAGGGTGGAGACCCAGTACTTC.

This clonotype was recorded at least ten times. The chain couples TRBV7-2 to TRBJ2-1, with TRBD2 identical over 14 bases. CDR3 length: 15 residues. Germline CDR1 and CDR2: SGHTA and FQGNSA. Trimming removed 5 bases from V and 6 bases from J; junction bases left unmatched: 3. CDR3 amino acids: CASSPGTSGSNEQFF. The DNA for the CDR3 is TGTGCCAGCAGCCCAGGGACTAGCGGGAGCAATGAGCAGTTCTTC.

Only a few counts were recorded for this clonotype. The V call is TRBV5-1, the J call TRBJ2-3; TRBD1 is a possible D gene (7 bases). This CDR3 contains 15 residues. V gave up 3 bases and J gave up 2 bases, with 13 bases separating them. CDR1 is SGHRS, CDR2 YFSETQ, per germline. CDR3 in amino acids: CASSWRDSHTDTQYF. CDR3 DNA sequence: TGCGCCAGCAGCTGGCGGGACAGCCACACAGATACGCAGTATTTT.

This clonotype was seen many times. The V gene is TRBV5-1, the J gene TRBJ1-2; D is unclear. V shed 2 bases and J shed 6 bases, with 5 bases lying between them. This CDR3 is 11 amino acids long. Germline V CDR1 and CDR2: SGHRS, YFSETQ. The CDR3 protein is CASSLGNGYTF. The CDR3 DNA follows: TGCGCCAGCAGCTTAGGAAATGGCTACACCTTC.